The 18 T cell receptor beta chains below all came from one sample that was sequenced in a study of T cell responses to AZD1222 COVID-19 vaccine. Here immunoSEQ multiplex PCR was the method, and the copy in TCRdb shows in-frame clones only, minus some. The sample holds more than 75,000 clones, nearly 90% seen once. The sequences come from peripheral blood, collected on day 0 of AZD1222 vaccination. These receptors originate from an adult in good health.

The J gene is TRBJ1-2, the V gene TRBV2, with 7 bases lining up with TRBD1. The CDR3 is 15 residues long. Germline CDR1 reads SNHLY; CDR2 reads FYNNEI. V was pared by 6 bases and J by 8 bases, with 15 bases of the junction left unmatched. The CDR3 DNA is TGTGCCAGCAGCCTAAGTGGACAGGCCCTCAGGGGCTACACCTTC. Its translation: CASSLSGQALRGYTF.

The rearrangement links TRBV28 to TRBJ1-1; 10 positions agree with TRBD1. The CDR3 is made up of 15 amino acids. Germline CDR1 reads MDHEN; CDR2 reads SYDVKM. Germline trimming cut 4 bases from V and 1 base from J; bases unmatched to any gene: 3. CDR3 protein: CASSSGQGGNTEAFF. The DNA for the CDR3 is TGTGCCAGCAGTTCAGGACAGGGGGGGAACACTGAAGCTTTCTTT.

The chain recombines TRBV4-1 with TRBJ1-1; no firm D call. Germline CDR1 and CDR2: MGHRA and YSYEKL. The CDR3 runs to 15 residues. Trimming pared 4 bases from V and 1 base from J, leaving 13 bases between. CDR3 protein: CASSLSAGKNTEAFF. In DNA, the CDR3 is TGCGCCAGCAGCCTATCCGCCGGGAAGAACACTGAAGCTTTCTTT.

The chain recombines TRBV2 with TRBJ1-2, with D possibly TRBD1 on 5 matching bases. This CDR3 has 13 amino acids. Germline CDR1 reads SNHLY; CDR2 reads FYNNEI. V was trimmed by 5 bases and J by 5 bases, leaving 12 bases between them. The DNA of the CDR3 is TGTGCCAGCAGTTACGGGGCTTTTTATGGCTACACCTTC. Translation gives CASSYGAFYGYTF.

The genes are TRBV5-8 and TRBJ2-6, with 7 bases fitting TRBD1. The CDR3 runs 16 residues. CDR1 and CDR2 from the germline V gene are SGHTS and YDEGEE. The V and J ends lost 4 bases and 0 bases, in that order; junction bases with no gene match: 4. The CDR3 region is CASSPGTDSGANVLTF. The CDR3 DNA reads TGTGCCAGCAGCCCTGGGACAGACTCTGGGGCCAACGTCCTGACTTTC.

The J gene is TRBJ1-1, the V gene TRBV11-3; D is ambiguous. This CDR3 is 13 amino acids long. The V gene's germline CDR1 is SGHNT and CDR2 YENEEA. Trimming shortened V by 1 base and J by 14 bases, and 17 bases separated the two germline ends. As DNA, the CDR3 is TGTGCCAGCAGCTTAGGACGGAGTGGGGAAATGTTCTTT. Translated, it gives CASSLGRSGEMFF.

The rearrangement links TRBV25-1 to TRBJ2-3; D is uncertain. The CDR3 has 17 residues. Germline V gene data show CDR1 as MGHDK and CDR2 as SYGVNS. Trimming removed 4 bases from V and 0 bases from J, with 17 bases in between. The CDR3 spells CASSASRGGASTDTQYF. In nucleotides, the CDR3 is TGTGCCAGCAGTGCAAGCAGAGGTGGAGCTAGCACAGATACGCAGTATTTT. Full variable domain (rest looked up from reference TRBV25-1 and TRBJ2-3): EADIYQTPRYLVIGTGKKITLECSQTMGHDKMYWYQQDPGMELHLIHYSYGVNSTEKGDLSSESTVSRIRTEHFPLTLESARPSHTSQYLCASSASRGGASTDTQYFGPGTRLTVL.

The rearrangement uses TRBV6-9 and TRBJ2-7; D remains unclear. Trimming cost V 0 bases and J 11 bases, with 14 bases left between them. The germline gives CDR1 MNHGY, CDR2 SVAAGI. CDR3 length equals 13 residues. In DNA form, the CDR3 reads TGTGCCAGCAGTTATTCCCCCCGAAATTGGGAGTACTTC. As protein: CASSYSPRNWEYF.

The chain has TRBV11-2 and TRBJ1-1; D call uncertain. Germline V gene sequence: CDR1 SGHAT, CDR2 FQNNGV. V lost 7 bases, J lost 5 bases, and 17 bases lay in between. The length of the CDR3 is 14 residues. As DNA, the CDR3 is TGTGCCAGCACCTCAGGCGGGTTAAAGACTGAAGCTTTCTTT. Translation: CASTSGGLKTEAFF.

CDR3 amino acids: CASTTGGDETQYF. The CDR3 DNA sequence: TGTGCCAGTACGACAGGGGGCGATGAGACCCAGTACTTC. V is TRBV28 and J is TRBJ2-5, with TRBD1 matching 10 bases. The J segment lost 5 bases and the V segment lost 9 bases, leaving 6 bases of the junction unmatched. Germline V gene lookup returns CDR1 MDHEN and CDR2 SYDVKM. The CDR3 is made up of 13 amino acids. The variable domain in full, completed from reference TRBV28 and TRBJ2-5, reads DVKVTQSSRYLVKRTGEKVFLECVQDMDHENMFWYRQDPGLGLRLIYFSYDVKMKEKGDIPEGYSVSREKKERFSLILESASTNQTSMYLCASTTGGDETQYFGPGTRLLVL.

The chain has TRBV5-5 and TRBJ1-4; a possible D gene is TRBD1 (5 bases). CDR3 length: 14 amino acids. The V gene lost 1 base and the J gene lost 7 bases, with 11 bases spanning the gap. Germline-derived CDR1 and CDR2 are SGHKS and YYEKEE (reference sequence). Here the CDR3 reads CASSLIGASEKLFF. The CDR3 bases are TGTGCCAGCAGCTTGATAGGGGCCAGTGAAAAACTGTTTTTT.

V and J are TRBV6-1 and TRBJ1-2, with a weak D call TRBD1 (5 bases). The CDR3 is 14 residues long. V shed 2 bases and J shed 9 bases, with 16 bases lying between them. Germline V lookup: CDR1 MNHNS, CDR2 SASEGT. CDR3 DNA: TGTGCCAGCAGTGAAATGGGCAGCCAGGGACGCTACACCTTC. Residues: CASSEMGSQGRYTF.

This clone showed up just a few times. The chain couples TRBV27 to TRBJ1-5; TRBD1 is a possible D gene (5 bases). Germline-derived CDR1 and CDR2 are MNHEY and SMNVEV (reference sequence). V lost 5 bases and J 3 bases, leaving 14 bases between the germline ends. This CDR3 is 15 amino acids long. This CDR3 reads CASSPIPRVNQPQHF. DNA for the CDR3: TGTGCCAGCAGTCCCATCCCCAGGGTCAATCAGCCCCAGCATTTT.

The rearrangement links TRBV6-2 or TRBV6-3 to TRBJ2-5; perhaps TRBD2 as D (5 bases). This CDR3 has 16 amino acids. Trimming removed 2 bases from V and 2 bases from J, with 15 bases in between. Germline values: CDR1 MNHEY, CDR2 SVGEGT. The CDR3 here is CASSYPLRGLQETQYF. Here the CDR3 DNA reads TGTGCCAGCAGTTACCCCCTAAGAGGGCTGCAAGAGACCCAGTACTTC.

This rearrangement joins TRBV11-2 to TRBJ2-2; the D gene is possibly TRBD1 (5 bases). CDR3 size: 13 residues. CDR1 and CDR2 (germline): SGHAT, FQNNGV. V lost 5 bases to trimming and J lost 4 bases, with 8 bases between them. The CDR3 bases are TGTGCCAGCAGCCGACAGCGCACCGGGGAGCTGTTTTTT. This encodes CASSRQRTGELFF.

The sample holds one count of this clone. The CDR3 region has the DNA TGTGCCAGCAGCGCCGCCAACACCGTGAGGGGCTACACCTTC. Translation gives CASSAANTVRGYTF. The chain couples TRBV9 to TRBJ1-2, with D unresolved. CDR1 is SGDLS, CDR2 YYNGEE, per germline. Trimming stripped 3 bases from V and 8 bases from J, with 17 bases between. The CDR3 is made up of 14 amino acids.

This sequence joins TRBV19 and TRBJ2-1; 11 bases line up with TRBD2. From germline, CDR1 is LNHDA and CDR2 SQIVND (reference sequence). This CDR3 has 16 amino acids. The V gene end was trimmed by 8 bases and the J gene end by 5 bases; junction bases not matched to a gene: 11. CDR3 coding DNA: TGTGCCAGTTTACAATCTAGCGGGGGGTATAACAATGAGCAGTTCTTC. It is translated as CASLQSSGGYNNEQFF.

This chain's CDR3 is CASSLDTALRGYTF. The CDR3 region has the DNA TGTGCCAGCAGCCTGGACACGGCTCTACGTGGCTACACCTTC. V and J are TRBV7-9 and TRBJ1-2; possible D gene TRBD1, 5 bases. Germline assignment: CDR1 SEHNR and CDR2 FQNEAQ (reference sequence). The CDR3 runs to 14 residues. Trimming took 5 bases from V and 7 from J, leaving 17 bases between them.